The clone carrying this T cell receptor (beta chain) was picked up a small number of times. The antigen remains unidentified. The data originate from a study of cytomegalovirus exposure and HLA in healthy donors. The study, taken as a whole, reports: A later analysis, which compared TCR beta chains of equal frequency, found the HLA-associated ones more clonally expanded. Immune exposure was documented only through CMV serostatus. Highly shared variants forming one cluster were likely a sequencing artifact.

This CDR3 comprises 16 residues. Germline CDR1 SGHNT, CDR2 YYREEE (reference sequence). The junction had 6 bases not matched to a gene; V was cut back by 0 bases and J by 2 bases. PCR was performed using 60 Vbeta and 13 Jbeta primers. Assay used: immunoSEQ multiplex PCR; TCRdb lists only in-frame clones, some missing. The table records tens of thousands of clones, more than 55% of them present only once. The clonotype originates from a boy aged 5-17 years in good health and CMV-seropositive. The specimen sequenced was PBMCs. The gene calls are TRBV5-4 and TRBJ2-5, with 8 bases that match TRBD2. DNA of the CDR3: TGTGCCAGCAGCTTGGAGGCTAGCGGGCTACAAGAGACCCAGTACTTC. Translated, it gives CASSLEASGLQETQYF.